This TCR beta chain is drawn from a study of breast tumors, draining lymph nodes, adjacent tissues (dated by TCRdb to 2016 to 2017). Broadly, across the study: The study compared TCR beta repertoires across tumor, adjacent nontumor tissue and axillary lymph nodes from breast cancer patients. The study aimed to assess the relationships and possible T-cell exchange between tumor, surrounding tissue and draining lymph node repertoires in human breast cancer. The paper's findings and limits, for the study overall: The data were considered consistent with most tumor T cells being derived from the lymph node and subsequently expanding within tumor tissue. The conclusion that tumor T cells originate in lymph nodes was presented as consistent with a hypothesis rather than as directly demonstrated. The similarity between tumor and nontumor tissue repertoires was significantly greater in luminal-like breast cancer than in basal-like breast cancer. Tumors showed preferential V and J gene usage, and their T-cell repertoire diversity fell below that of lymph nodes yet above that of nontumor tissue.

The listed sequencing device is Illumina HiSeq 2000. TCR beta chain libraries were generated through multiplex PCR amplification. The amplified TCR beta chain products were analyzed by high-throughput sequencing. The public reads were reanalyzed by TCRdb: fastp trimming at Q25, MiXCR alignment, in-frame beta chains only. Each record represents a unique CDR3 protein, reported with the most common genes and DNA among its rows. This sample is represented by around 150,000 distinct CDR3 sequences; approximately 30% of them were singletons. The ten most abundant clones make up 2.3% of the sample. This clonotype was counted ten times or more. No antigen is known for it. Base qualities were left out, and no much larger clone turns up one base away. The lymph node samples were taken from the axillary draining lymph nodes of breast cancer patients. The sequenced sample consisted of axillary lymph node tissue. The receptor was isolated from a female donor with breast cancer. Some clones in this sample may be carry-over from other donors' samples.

The base sequence is TGCAGTGCTAGACGGGGGGAAAGGGGGGATACGCAGTATTTT. This sequence encodes CSARRGERGDTQYF. In this chain, TRBV20-1 is recombined with TRBJ2-3; TRBD2 could be the D gene, as 7 bases match. At the junction V is shortened by 2 bases and J by 6 bases, with 15 bases in between. The CDR3 measures 14 amino acids from cysteine to phenylalanine. Only CDR3 DNA is held: 42 bases, read in frame from base 1. The germline V gene (reference sequence) sets CDR1 to DFQATT and CDR2 to SNEGSKA.